This is a list of T cell receptor beta chains from one sample in a study of T cells after yellow fever vaccination. Each CDR3 protein is one row after TCRdb ran MiXCR on the 5' RACE reads. Of a few hundred thousand distinct CDR3 sequences in the sample, about 5.2% are singletons; the top ten hold less than 3.5%. Source: CD4+ T cells sorted from PBMCs, taken on the day of the yellow fever booster vaccination. Source of these receptors: a young man who received the YFV17D yellow fever vaccine. Both conserved end residues are part of each CDR3. D genes are given only for firm matches. Where a row states a size, it is once, few, many or the class of an expanded clone; other rows omit it.

cdr3_nt: TGTGCCAGCAGCTTCAACAGGGTTTCACCCCTCCACTTT
cdr3_aa: CASSFNRVSPLHF
clone_size: -
d_call: -
cdr3_length: 13
j_call: TRBJ1-6
v_call: TRBV7-2

cdr3_nt: TGTGCCATCAGTGACCTCGGCCCTGAAGCTTTCTTT
cdr3_aa: CAISDLGPEAFF
clone_size: few
d_call: -
cdr3_length: 12
j_call: TRBJ1-1
v_call: TRBV10-3

cdr3_nt: TGTGCCAGCAGGGCTCCAGGGGCCGTAGAGACCCAGTACTTC
cdr3_aa: CASRAPGAVETQYF
clone_size: many
d_call: -
cdr3_length: 14
j_call: TRBJ2-5
v_call: TRBV6-5

cdr3_nt: TGTGCCAGCAGCCAAGGTCTGGGGCTAGTGGCCACTGAAGCTTTCTTT
cdr3_aa: CASSQGLGLVATEAFF
clone_size: -
d_call: -
cdr3_length: 16
j_call: TRBJ1-1
v_call: TRBV4-2

cdr3_nt: TGTGCCAGCCGCTTTGAGGAGTCTGGGGCCAACGTCCTGACTTTC
cdr3_aa: CASRFEESGANVLTF
clone_size: few
d_call: -
cdr3_length: 15
j_call: TRBJ2-6
v_call: TRBV7-9

cdr3_nt: TGTGCCAGCAGCGTAGATCCGTTACCCTCTGGAAACACCATATATTTT
cdr3_aa: CASSVDPLPSGNTIYF
clone_size: many
d_call: -
cdr3_length: 16
j_call: TRBJ1-3
v_call: TRBV9

cdr3_nt: TGCAGTGCCGAGGACGAGCAGCTTAAGACCCAGTACTTC
cdr3_aa: CSAEDEQLKTQYF
clone_size: -
d_call: -
cdr3_length: 13
j_call: TRBJ2-5
v_call: TRBV20-1

cdr3_nt: TGTGCCAGCAGTCTAGAAGTGGCTGACGAAGCTTTCTTT
cdr3_aa: CASSLEVADEAFF
clone_size: few
d_call: -
cdr3_length: 13
j_call: TRBJ1-1
v_call: TRBV6-2/TRBV6-3

cdr3_nt: TGTGCCAGCAGTCCGGGACAGGGAAGGAAACGAGGCAATCAGCCCCAGCATTTT
cdr3_aa: CASSPGQGRKRGNQPQHF
clone_size: -
d_call: TRBD1
cdr3_length: 18
j_call: TRBJ1-5
v_call: TRBV27

cdr3_nt: TGCAGTGCTAGAGACTCAGGACCCGTTAACACCGGGGAGCTGTTTTTT
cdr3_aa: CSARDSGPVNTGELFF
clone_size: -
d_call: -
cdr3_length: 16
j_call: TRBJ2-2
v_call: TRBV20-1

cdr3_nt: TGTGCCAGCAGCCAAACAGGTTCCCCCTATGGCTACACCTTC
cdr3_aa: CASSQTGSPYGYTF
clone_size: -
d_call: -
cdr3_length: 14
j_call: TRBJ1-2
v_call: TRBV7-9

cdr3_nt: TGTGCCAGCAGAGGACGGCTCACTGAAGTTTTCTTT
cdr3_aa: CASRGRLTEVFF
clone_size: few
d_call: -
cdr3_length: 12
j_call: TRBJ1-1
v_call: TRBV2

cdr3_nt: TGCAGTGCTGGGGCCAACAACCCCCATGGCTACACCTTC
cdr3_aa: CSAGANNPHGYTF
clone_size: few
d_call: -
cdr3_length: 13
j_call: TRBJ1-2
v_call: TRBV20-1

cdr3_nt: TGCAGTGCTAGAGATCAGACAGCTAATCAGCCCCAGCATTTT
cdr3_aa: CSARDQTANQPQHF
clone_size: few
d_call: -
cdr3_length: 14
j_call: TRBJ1-5
v_call: TRBV20-1

cdr3_nt: TGCGCCAGCAGCCAAGGCAATGGCGGGGGGCGCACAGATACGCAGTATTTT
cdr3_aa: CASSQGNGGGRTDTQYF
clone_size: -
d_call: TRBD2
cdr3_length: 17
j_call: TRBJ2-3
v_call: TRBV4-3

cdr3_nt: TGCGCCAGCAGCCTGACTAGCGGGGCGGGAGATACGCAGTATTTT
cdr3_aa: CASSLTSGAGDTQYF
clone_size: few
d_call: TRBD2
cdr3_length: 15
j_call: TRBJ2-3
v_call: TRBV5-1

cdr3_nt: TGTGCCAGCAGTCCCTCGGACAGACCATTCTATGGCTACACCTTC
cdr3_aa: CASSPSDRPFYGYTF
clone_size: -
d_call: -
cdr3_length: 15
j_call: TRBJ1-2
v_call: TRBV28

cdr3_nt: TGTGCCAGCAGCACCCCCAAGGGGTGGGGTACTGAAGCTTTCTTT
cdr3_aa: CASSTPKGWGTEAFF
clone_size: few
d_call: -
cdr3_length: 15
j_call: TRBJ1-1
v_call: TRBV7-2

cdr3_nt: TGTGCCAGCAGCCGCAGGGAATTCAACAATGAGCAGTTCTTC
cdr3_aa: CASSRREFNNEQFF
clone_size: many
d_call: -
cdr3_length: 14
j_call: TRBJ2-1
v_call: TRBV7-2

cdr3_nt: TGTGCCAGCAGCTTCAGGGAGGCAGATACGCAGTATTTT
cdr3_aa: CASSFREADTQYF
clone_size: many
d_call: -
cdr3_length: 13
j_call: TRBJ2-3
v_call: TRBV7-2

cdr3_nt: TGTGCCAGCAGCGGGGGTCCACAGCTTGAAGCTTTCTTT
cdr3_aa: CASSGGPQLEAFF
clone_size: -
d_call: -
cdr3_length: 13
j_call: TRBJ1-1
v_call: TRBV7-2

cdr3_nt: TGTGCCAGCAGTTACATGGAGACAGGGGTTGTGAATCAGCCCCAGCATTTT
cdr3_aa: CASSYMETGVVNQPQHF
clone_size: few
d_call: TRBD1
cdr3_length: 17
j_call: TRBJ1-5
v_call: TRBV6-2/TRBV6-3

cdr3_nt: TGTGCCAGCAGTCGGACAGGGGGATCCGCCTACGAGCAGTACTTC
cdr3_aa: CASSRTGGSAYEQYF
clone_size: few
d_call: TRBD1
cdr3_length: 15
j_call: TRBJ2-7
v_call: TRBV3-1

cdr3_nt: TGTGCCAGCAGTTCGCGGGGGAGGACCGGGGAGCTGTTTTTT
cdr3_aa: CASSSRGRTGELFF
clone_size: -
d_call: TRBD2
cdr3_length: 14
j_call: TRBJ2-2
v_call: TRBV27

cdr3_nt: TGCGCCAGCAGCTTGGCCATAGCGGGGAGCACAGATACGCAGTATTTT
cdr3_aa: CASSLAIAGSTDTQYF
clone_size: few
d_call: TRBD2
cdr3_length: 16
j_call: TRBJ2-3
v_call: TRBV5-1

cdr3_nt: TGTGCCAGTAGTACCCTTGGCGGTGGGGTTGGAGCTTTCTTT
cdr3_aa: CASSTLGGGVGAFF
clone_size: -
d_call: -
cdr3_length: 14
j_call: TRBJ1-1
v_call: TRBV19

cdr3_nt: TGTGCCAGCTCCAGGGGGCTAACTAGCACAGATACGCAGTATTTT
cdr3_aa: CASSRGLTSTDTQYF
clone_size: -
d_call: TRBD1
cdr3_length: 15
j_call: TRBJ2-3
v_call: TRBV18

cdr3_nt: TGTGCCACTTCGTTAACAGGATCCTACGAGCAGTACTTC
cdr3_aa: CATSLTGSYEQYF
clone_size: -
d_call: -
cdr3_length: 13
j_call: TRBJ2-7
v_call: TRBV6-5

cdr3_nt: TGTGCCACCAGTGATGCGGGGGACCTCACAGATACGCAGTATTTT
cdr3_aa: CATSDAGDLTDTQYF
clone_size: few
d_call: TRBD2
cdr3_length: 15
j_call: TRBJ2-3
v_call: TRBV24-1

cdr3_nt: TGTGCCGGGCGGGTAGAGTGGTCCGGGGAGCTGTTTTTT
cdr3_aa: CAGRVEWSGELFF
clone_size: -
d_call: -
cdr3_length: 13
j_call: TRBJ2-2
v_call: TRBV6-2/TRBV6-3

cdr3_nt: TGTGCCAGCAGCTTAAGTAGCGTTGCCGGGGAGCTGTTTTTT
cdr3_aa: CASSLSSVAGELFF
clone_size: -
d_call: -
cdr3_length: 14
j_call: TRBJ2-2
v_call: TRBV7-3

cdr3_nt: TGCGCCAGCACCCAAGCGAGGACAGCCGCTATAGATGGCTACACCTTC
cdr3_aa: CASTQARTAAIDGYTF
clone_size: few
d_call: -
cdr3_length: 16
j_call: TRBJ1-2
v_call: TRBV4-1

cdr3_nt: TGTGCCAGCAGTTCCCTAATTAAGGTAGCCAAAAACATTCAGTACTTC
cdr3_aa: CASSSLIKVAKNIQYF
clone_size: many
d_call: -
cdr3_length: 16
j_call: TRBJ2-4
v_call: TRBV27

cdr3_nt: TGCGCCAGCAGCCAAGAAATGTCCAGCAATCAGCCCCAGCATTTT
cdr3_aa: CASSQEMSSNQPQHF
clone_size: -
d_call: -
cdr3_length: 15
j_call: TRBJ1-5
v_call: TRBV4-3

cdr3_nt: TGTGCCAGCAGTTCGACAGGGTCTAGGACCCTCCACTTT
cdr3_aa: CASSSTGSRTLHF
clone_size: -
d_call: TRBD1
cdr3_length: 13
j_call: TRBJ1-6
v_call: TRBV6-2/TRBV6-3

cdr3_nt: TGTGCCAGCAGGTTAGCGGGGGGTTCAGTCAATGAGCAGTTCTTC
cdr3_aa: CASRLAGGSVNEQFF
clone_size: few
d_call: TRBD2
cdr3_length: 15
j_call: TRBJ2-1
v_call: TRBV6-6

cdr3_nt: TGCAGCGTTGAAGGGACAGGGACCTACGAGCAGTACTTC
cdr3_aa: CSVEGTGTYEQYF
clone_size: many
d_call: TRBD1
cdr3_length: 13
j_call: TRBJ2-7
v_call: TRBV29-1

cdr3_nt: TGTGCCAGCAGCCCCCGCAAAAGCGGGGGCTCCTACAATGAGCAGTTCTTC
cdr3_aa: CASSPRKSGGSYNEQFF
clone_size: few
d_call: TRBD2
cdr3_length: 17
j_call: TRBJ2-1
v_call: TRBV11-2

cdr3_nt: TGCGCCAGCAGCCAAGAAGCAGGGGGCACCGGGGAGCTGTTTTTT
cdr3_aa: CASSQEAGGTGELFF
clone_size: many
d_call: TRBD1
cdr3_length: 15
j_call: TRBJ2-2
v_call: TRBV4-3

cdr3_nt: TGTGCCAGTAGTCCCGGAAAGGGTGGAGGTGAAAAACTGTTTTTT
cdr3_aa: CASSPGKGGGEKLFF
clone_size: -
d_call: -
cdr3_length: 15
j_call: TRBJ1-4
v_call: TRBV19